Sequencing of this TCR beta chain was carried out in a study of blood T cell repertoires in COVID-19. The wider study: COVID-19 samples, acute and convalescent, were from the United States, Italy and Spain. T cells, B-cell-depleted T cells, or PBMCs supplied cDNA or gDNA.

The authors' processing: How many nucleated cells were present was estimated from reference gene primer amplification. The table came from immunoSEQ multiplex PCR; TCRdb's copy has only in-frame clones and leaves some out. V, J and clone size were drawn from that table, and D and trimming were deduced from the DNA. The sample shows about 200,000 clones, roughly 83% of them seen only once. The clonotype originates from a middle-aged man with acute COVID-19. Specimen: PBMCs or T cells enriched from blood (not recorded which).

CDR3 in DNA: TGTGCCTGGAAACAGGGGTATAATTCACCCCTCCACTTT. It encodes CAWKQGYNSPLHF. The chain recombines TRBV30 with TRBJ1-6; the match to TRBD1 covers 7 bases. The CDR3 covers 13 residues. CDR1 and CDR2 (germline): GTSNPN, SVGIG (reference sequence). Unmatched junction bases numbered 1, after V lost 4 bases and J lost 4 bases.